This T cell receptor (beta chain) was retrieved from a study of cytomegalovirus exposure and HLA in healthy donors. The study's findings and limits: The authors considered a cluster of highly shared sequence variants likely to be a sequencing artifact. In an earlier analysis, most TCR beta V segments were productive about 87% or about 30% of the time. Researchers counted around 180 TCR beta chains as cytomegalovirus-associated.

The study ran its PCR with 60 Vbeta and 13 Jbeta primers. Generated by immunoSEQ multiplex PCR, the TCRdb table keeps only in-frame clones and is missing some. The table records roughly 230,000 clones, about 77% of them present only once. Healthy bone marrow donors made up the donor group. Remarks on this clone: Its antigen remains unknown.

This clonotype was sampled from a boy aged 5-17 years in good health and CMV-seronegative. Sequencing was performed on PBMCs.

CDR3 sequence reads: CSGGQGPKREQYF. CDR3 nucleotide sequence: TGCAGCGGTGGACAGGGGCCAAAAAGGGAGCAGTACTTC. The V call is TRBV29-1, the J call TRBJ2-7, with TRBD1 identical over 9 bases. J was trimmed by 7 bases and V by 7 bases; bases with no gene match: 11. In germline, CDR1 is SQVTM, CDR2 ANQGSEA. This CDR3 has 13 residues.